This T cell receptor beta chain was obtained from a study of T cell repertoires in cytomegalovirus infection. Study-level information: In the study, CMV epitopes included recently identified HLA-C-restricted and well-studied HLA-B-restricted ones.

The CDR3 extends over 15 amino acids. From germline, CDR1 is SGHTA and CDR2 FQGNSA. With 1 base removed from V and 1 base from J, the gap between germline ends came to 8 bases. Concerning this clonotype itself: As yet, its antigen is unknown.

A single record per CDR3 protein comes from TCRdb applying MiXCR to the reads. The sample lists over 45,000 distinct CDR3 sequences; around 20% were seen once. The chain joins TRBV7-2 to TRBJ1-5; no clear D gene. Here the sequenced sample was CD8+ T cells from cultured PBMCs, taken from culture after CMV antigen stimulation. The clonotype comes from a human donor in good health (CMV status not recorded). Some clones in this sample may be carry-over from other donors' samples. CDR3: CASSLGLRSNQPQHF. CDR3 DNA sequence: TGTGCCAGCAGCTTAGGGCTTCGAAGCAATCAGCCCCAGCATTTT.